This TCR beta chain stems from a study of cytomegalovirus exposure and HLA in healthy donors. Study as a whole: A prior analysis found about 110 million unique TCR beta sequences from 170 million or so T cells. Clustering assigned around 77% of the approximately 400 genotyped donors to the Caucasian-associated ancestry cluster. General observations from the study: Researchers counted around 180 TCR beta chains as cytomegalovirus-associated.

PCR employed 60 Vbeta and 13 Jbeta primers. The assay was immunoSEQ multiplex PCR, and TCRdb's table has in-frame clones only and misses some. This table holds some 150,000 clones, around 9% found once. V lost 2 bases and J 6 bases, leaving 12 bases between the germline ends. The CDR3 length is 14 residues. Germline V gene lookup returns CDR1 SGHDT and CDR2 YYEEEE. There are a few counts of this clone. As yet, its antigen is unknown. The V call is TRBV5-6, the J call TRBJ2-1, with a tentative D call TRBD2 (6 bases). The sequencing input was PBMCs. The sequence was obtained from a woman in her forties in good health and CMV-seropositive. The CDR3 region is CASSFPRGFNEQFF. The CDR3 region has the DNA TGTGCCAGCAGCTTTCCCCGGGGGTTCAATGAGCAGTTCTTC. The full variable domain, its missing parts supplied by reference TRBV5-6 and TRBJ2-1, is DAGVTQSPTHLIKTRGQQVTLRCSPKSGHDTVSWYQQALGQGPQFIFQYYEEEERQRGNFPDRFSGHQFPNYSSELNVNALLLGDSALYLCASSFPRGFNEQFFGPGTRLTVL.